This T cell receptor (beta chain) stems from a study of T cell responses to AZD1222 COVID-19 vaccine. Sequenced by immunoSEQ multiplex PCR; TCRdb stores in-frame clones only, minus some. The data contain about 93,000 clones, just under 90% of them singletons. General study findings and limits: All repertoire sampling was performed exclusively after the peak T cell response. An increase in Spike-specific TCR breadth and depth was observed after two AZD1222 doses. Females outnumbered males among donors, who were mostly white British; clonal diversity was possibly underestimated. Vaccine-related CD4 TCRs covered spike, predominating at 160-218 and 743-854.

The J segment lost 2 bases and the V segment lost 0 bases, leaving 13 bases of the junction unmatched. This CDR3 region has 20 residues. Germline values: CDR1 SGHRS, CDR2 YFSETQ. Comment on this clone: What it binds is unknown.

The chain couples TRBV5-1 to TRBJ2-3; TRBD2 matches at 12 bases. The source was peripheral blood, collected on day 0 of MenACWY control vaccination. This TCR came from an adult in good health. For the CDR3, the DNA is TGCGCCAGCAGCTTGGCTGTACTAGCGGGGGGCCGAGGCCCCACAGATACGCAGTATTTT. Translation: CASSLAVLAGGRGPTDTQYF.